Following are 5 T cell receptor beta chains from one sample sequenced in a study of blood T cell repertoires in COVID-19. The table came from immunoSEQ multiplex PCR; TCRdb's copy has only in-frame clones and leaves some out. The sample includes around 330,000 clones, about 87% of them seen just once. The sample was peripheral blood. These TCRs come from a woman aged 25 to 39 with COVID-19, enrolled during active disease.

The J gene is TRBJ2-3, the V gene TRBV2; 10 bases are shared with TRBD2. The germline V gene encodes CDR1 SNHLY and CDR2 FYNNEI. This CDR3 contains 12 residues. J lost 5 bases, V lost 7 bases, and 0 bases had no gene match. The CDR3 is CASIAGGDTQYF. CDR3 in DNA: TGTGCCAGCATAGCGGGGGGAGATACGCAGTATTTT.

V usage is TRBV7-9 and J usage is TRBJ1-1; D call uncertain. The germline V and J ends were trimmed by 5 bases and 6 bases, with 13 bases remaining between them. Germline CDR1 SEHNR, CDR2 FQNEAQ (reference sequence). The CDR3 consists of 13 residues. This CDR3 is CASSLDPSAEAFF. CDR3 nucleotides: TGTGCCAGCAGCCTCGACCCGAGCGCTGAAGCTTTCTTT.

The chain uses TRBV9 and TRBJ2-1; D gene unclear. This CDR3 is 11 amino acids long. The V end lost 1 base, the J end lost 7 bases, and 3 bases lay between the germline ends. The germline gives CDR1 SGDLS, CDR2 YYNGEE. CDR3 bases: TGTGCCAGCAGCGTACGGAATGAGCAGTTCTTC. Translated: CASSVRNEQFF.

The V gene is TRBV5-1, the J gene TRBJ1-1; D is uncertain. Germline-derived CDR1 and CDR2 are SGHRS and YFSETQ. V was clipped by 6 bases and J by 3 bases, with 12 bases between them. This CDR3 has 13 residues. CDR3 sequence reads: CASNLLGDTEAFF. The CDR3 DNA reads as TGCGCCAGCAATTTATTGGGCGACACTGAAGCTTTCTTT.

The V gene is TRBV5-6, the J gene TRBJ1-4, with 7 bases matching TRBD1. CDR1 is SGHDT and CDR2 is YYEEEE in the germline V gene. This CDR3 has 14 residues. The V segment lost 3 bases and the J segment 4 bases; nucleotides outside the gene matches: 3. The CDR3 nucleotides read TGTGCCAGCAGCTCCGGGACAGATAATGAAAAACTGTTTTTT. Translation gives CASSSGTDNEKLFF.